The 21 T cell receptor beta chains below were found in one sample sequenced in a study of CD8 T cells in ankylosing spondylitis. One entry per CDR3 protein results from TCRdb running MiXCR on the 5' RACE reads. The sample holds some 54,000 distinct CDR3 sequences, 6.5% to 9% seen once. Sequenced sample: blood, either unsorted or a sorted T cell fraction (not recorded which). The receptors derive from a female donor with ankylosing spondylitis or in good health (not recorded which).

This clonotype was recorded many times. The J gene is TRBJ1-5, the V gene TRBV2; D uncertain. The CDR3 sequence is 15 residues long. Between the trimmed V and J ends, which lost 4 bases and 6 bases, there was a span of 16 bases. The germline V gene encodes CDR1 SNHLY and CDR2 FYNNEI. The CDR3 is CASSVGWPRGQPQHF. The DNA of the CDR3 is TGTGCCAGCAGTGTGGGTTGGCCCCGGGGTCAGCCCCAGCATTTT. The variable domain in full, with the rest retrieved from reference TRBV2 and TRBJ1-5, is EPEVTQTPSHQVTQMGQEVILRCVPISNHLYFYWYRQILGQKVEFLVSFYNNEISEKSEIFDDQFSVERPDGSNFTLKIRSTKLEDSAMYFCASSVGWPRGQPQHFGDGTRLSIL.

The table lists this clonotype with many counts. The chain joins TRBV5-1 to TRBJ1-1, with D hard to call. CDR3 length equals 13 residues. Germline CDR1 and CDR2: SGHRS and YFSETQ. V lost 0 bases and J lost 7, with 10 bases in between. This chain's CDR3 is CASSLVPIDEAFF. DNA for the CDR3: TGCGCCAGCAGCTTGGTCCCCATCGATGAAGCTTTCTTT.

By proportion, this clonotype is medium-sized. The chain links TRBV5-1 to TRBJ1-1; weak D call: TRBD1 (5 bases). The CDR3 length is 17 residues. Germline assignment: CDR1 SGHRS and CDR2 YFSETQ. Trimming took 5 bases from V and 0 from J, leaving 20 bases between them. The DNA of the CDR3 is TGCGCCAGCAGGTACGGGAATCGGGGGGATGTGAACACTGAAGCTTTCTTT. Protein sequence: CASRYGNRGDVNTEAFF.

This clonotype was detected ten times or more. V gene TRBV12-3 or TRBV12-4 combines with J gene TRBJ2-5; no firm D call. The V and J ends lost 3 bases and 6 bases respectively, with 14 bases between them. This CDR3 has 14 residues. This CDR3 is CASSFGRAPQTQYF. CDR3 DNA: TGTGCCAGCAGTTTCGGCCGAGCCCCGCAGACCCAGTACTTC.

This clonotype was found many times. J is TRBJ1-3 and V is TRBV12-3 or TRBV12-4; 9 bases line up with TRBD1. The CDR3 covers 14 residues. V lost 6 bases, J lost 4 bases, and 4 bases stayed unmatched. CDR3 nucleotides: TGTGCCAGCAGGCCACAGGGGGCGGGAAACACCATATATTTT. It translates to CASRPQGAGNTIYF.

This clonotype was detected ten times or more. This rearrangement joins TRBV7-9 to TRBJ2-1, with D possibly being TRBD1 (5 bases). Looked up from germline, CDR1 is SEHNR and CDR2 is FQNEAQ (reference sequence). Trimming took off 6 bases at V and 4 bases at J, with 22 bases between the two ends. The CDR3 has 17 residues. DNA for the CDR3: TGTGCCAGCAGTCCTCAGTACGTGGCAGGGCCGTACAATGAGCAGTTCTTC. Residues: CASSPQYVAGPYNEQFF.

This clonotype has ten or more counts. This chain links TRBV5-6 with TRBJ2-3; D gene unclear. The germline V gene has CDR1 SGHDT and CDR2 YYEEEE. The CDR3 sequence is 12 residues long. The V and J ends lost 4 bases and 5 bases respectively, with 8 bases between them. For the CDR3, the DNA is TGTGCCAGCAGCCGGCCCGTAGATACGCAGTATTTT. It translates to CASSRPVDTQYF.

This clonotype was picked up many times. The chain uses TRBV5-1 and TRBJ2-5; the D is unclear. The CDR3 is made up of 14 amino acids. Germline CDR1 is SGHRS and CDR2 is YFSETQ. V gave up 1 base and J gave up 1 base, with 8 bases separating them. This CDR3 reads CASSLNQAQETQYF. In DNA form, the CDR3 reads TGCGCCAGCAGCTTGAACCAGGCCCAAGAGACCCAGTACTTC.

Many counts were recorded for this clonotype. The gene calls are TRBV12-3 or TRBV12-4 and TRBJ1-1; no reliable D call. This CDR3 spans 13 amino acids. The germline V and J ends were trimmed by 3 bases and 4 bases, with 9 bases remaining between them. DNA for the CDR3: TGTGCCAGCAGTTTCGCGGGAAGCACTGAAGCTTTCTTT. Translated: CASSFAGSTEAFF.

The CDR3 region has the DNA TGTGCCAGCAGCTTATGGACTAGCGGGGGGAACTACAATGAGCAGTTCTTC. Translating it yields CASSLWTSGGNYNEQFF. The rearrangement links TRBV7-3 to TRBJ2-1; 14 nucleotides match TRBD2. Germline V gene lookup returns CDR1 SGHTA and CDR2 FQGTGA. The CDR3 sequence is 17 residues long. J gave up 3 bases and V 2 bases, and 3 bases lay outside the gene matches.

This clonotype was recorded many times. The CDR3 here is CSAREWNTEAFF. For the CDR3, the DNA is TGCAGTGCTAGAGAATGGAACACTGAAGCTTTCTTT. V gene TRBV20-1 combines with J gene TRBJ1-1; D ambiguous. Trimming removed 0 bases from V and 1 base from J, with 3 bases in between. The CDR3 is 12 amino acids. In germline, CDR1 is DFQATT, CDR2 SNEGSKA (reference sequence).

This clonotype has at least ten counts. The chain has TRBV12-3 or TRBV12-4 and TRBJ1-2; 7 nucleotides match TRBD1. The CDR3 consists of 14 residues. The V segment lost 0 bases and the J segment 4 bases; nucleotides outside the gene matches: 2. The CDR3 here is CASSLAGGPYGYTF. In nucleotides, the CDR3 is TGTGCCAGCAGTTTAGCAGGGGGCCCCTATGGCTACACCTTC.

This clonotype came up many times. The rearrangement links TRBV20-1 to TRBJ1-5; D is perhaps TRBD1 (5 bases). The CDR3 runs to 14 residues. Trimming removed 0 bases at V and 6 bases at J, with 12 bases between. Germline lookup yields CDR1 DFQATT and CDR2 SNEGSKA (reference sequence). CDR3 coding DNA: TGCAGTGCTAGAGATTTTCAGGGAGGTCAGCCCCAGCATTTT. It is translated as CSARDFQGGQPQHF.

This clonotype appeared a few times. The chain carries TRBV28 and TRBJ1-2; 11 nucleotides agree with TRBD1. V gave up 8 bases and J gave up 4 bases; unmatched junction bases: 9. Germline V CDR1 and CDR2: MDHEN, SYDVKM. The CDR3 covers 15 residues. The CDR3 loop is CASLLDRGRTYGYTF. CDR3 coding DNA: TGTGCCAGCTTACTGGACAGGGGGCGAACCTATGGCTACACCTTC.

CDR3 in DNA: TGTGCCAGCAGCGTTGCAGCTAATGAAAAACTGTTTTTT. It is translated as CASSVAANEKLFF. The chain employs TRBV9 and TRBJ1-4; D gene unclear. Germline V lookup: CDR1 SGDLS, CDR2 YYNGEE. The CDR3 has 13 residues. Trimming pared 2 bases from V and 3 bases from J, leaving 5 bases between.

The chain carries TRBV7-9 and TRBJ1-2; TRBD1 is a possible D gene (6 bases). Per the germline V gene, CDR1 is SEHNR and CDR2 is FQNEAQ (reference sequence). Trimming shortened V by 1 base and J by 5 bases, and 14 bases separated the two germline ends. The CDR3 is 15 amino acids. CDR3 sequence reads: CASSLGTALSYGYTF. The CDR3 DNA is TGTGCCAGCAGCTTAGGGACAGCGCTATCATATGGCTACACCTTC.

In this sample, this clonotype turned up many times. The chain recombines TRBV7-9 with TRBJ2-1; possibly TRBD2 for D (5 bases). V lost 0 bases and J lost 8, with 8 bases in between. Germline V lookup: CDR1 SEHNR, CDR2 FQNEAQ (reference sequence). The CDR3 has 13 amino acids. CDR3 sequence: CASSLALSDEQFF. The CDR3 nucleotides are TGTGCCAGCAGCTTAGCCCTTAGCGATGAGCAGTTCTTC.

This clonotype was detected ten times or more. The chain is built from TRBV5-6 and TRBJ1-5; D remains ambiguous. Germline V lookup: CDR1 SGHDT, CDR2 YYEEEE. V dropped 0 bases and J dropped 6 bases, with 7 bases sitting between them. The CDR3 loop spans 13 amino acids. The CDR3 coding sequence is TGTGCCAGCAGCTTGGCAAGTTCTCAGCCCCAGCATTTT. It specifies CASSLASSQPQHF.

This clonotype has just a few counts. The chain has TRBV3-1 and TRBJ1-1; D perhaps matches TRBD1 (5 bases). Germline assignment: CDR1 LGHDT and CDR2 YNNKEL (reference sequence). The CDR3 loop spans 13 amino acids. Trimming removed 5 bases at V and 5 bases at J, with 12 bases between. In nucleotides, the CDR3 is TGTGCCAGCAGCGAACAATGGGGGACTGAAGCTTTCTTT. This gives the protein CASSEQWGTEAFF.

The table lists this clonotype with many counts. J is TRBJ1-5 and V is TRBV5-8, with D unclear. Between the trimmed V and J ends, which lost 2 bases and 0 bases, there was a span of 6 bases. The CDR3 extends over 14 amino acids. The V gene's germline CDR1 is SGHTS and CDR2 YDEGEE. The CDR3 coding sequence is TGTGCCAGCAGCTTTGCCCATAGCAATCAGCCCCAGCATTTT. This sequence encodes CASSFAHSNQPQHF. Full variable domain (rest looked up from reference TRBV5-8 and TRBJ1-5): EAGVTQSPTHLIKTRGQQATLRCSPISGHTSVYWYQQALGLGLQFLLWYDEGEERNRGNFPPRFSGRQFPNYSSELNVNALELEDSALYLCASSFAHSNQPQHFGDGTRLSIL.

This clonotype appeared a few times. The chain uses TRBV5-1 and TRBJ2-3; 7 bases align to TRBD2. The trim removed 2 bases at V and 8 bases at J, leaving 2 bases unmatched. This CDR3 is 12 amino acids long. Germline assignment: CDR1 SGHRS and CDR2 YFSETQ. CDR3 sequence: CASSFREGTQYF. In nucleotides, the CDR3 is TGCGCCAGCAGCTTTAGGGAGGGTACGCAGTATTTT.